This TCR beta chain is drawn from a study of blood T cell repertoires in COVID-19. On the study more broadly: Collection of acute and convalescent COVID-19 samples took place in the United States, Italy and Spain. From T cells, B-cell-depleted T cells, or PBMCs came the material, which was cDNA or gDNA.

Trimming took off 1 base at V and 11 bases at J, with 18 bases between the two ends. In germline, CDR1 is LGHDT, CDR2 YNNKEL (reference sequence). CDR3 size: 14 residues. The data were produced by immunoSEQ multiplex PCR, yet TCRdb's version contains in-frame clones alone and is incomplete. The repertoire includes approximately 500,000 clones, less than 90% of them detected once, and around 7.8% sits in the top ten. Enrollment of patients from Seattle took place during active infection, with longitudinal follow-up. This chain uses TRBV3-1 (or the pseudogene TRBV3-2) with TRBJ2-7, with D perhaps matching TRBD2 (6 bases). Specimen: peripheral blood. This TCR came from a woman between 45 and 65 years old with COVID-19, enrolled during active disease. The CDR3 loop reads CASSQGRSSGMEYF. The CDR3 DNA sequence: TGTGCCAGCAGCCAAGGTCGCAGTAGCGGAATGGAGTACTTC.